The 3 T cell receptor beta chains listed next were all sequenced from one sample in a study of shared clonotypes between healthy human individuals. The data were produced by immunoSEQ multiplex PCR, yet TCRdb's version contains in-frame clones alone and is incomplete. The data show over a million clones, 95% to 97% seen once. Material: naive CD4+ T cells sorted from blood. As to subset: CD45RA+ positively selected. Receptor source: a man in his thirties or forties in good health.

In this sample, this clone turned up a few times. V and J are TRBV11-2 and TRBJ1-2; D call uncertain. The V gene lost 4 bases and the J gene lost 4 bases, with 10 bases spanning the gap. Germline values: CDR1 SGHAT, CDR2 FQNNGV. CDR3 length: 13 amino acids. The CDR3 DNA follows: TGTGCCAGCAGCTCCGGATTAGGCTATGGCTACACCTTC. Its translation: CASSSGLGYGYTF.

The genes are TRBV5-1 and TRBJ2-5, with D possibly being TRBD1 (5 bases). Trimming cost V 4 bases and J 4 bases, with 14 bases left between them. CDR3 length equals 14 residues. CDR1 and CDR2 (germline): SGHRS, YFSETQ. The CDR3 region has the DNA TGCGCCAGCAGCGGTCAGGGATCGTTAGAGACCCAGTACTTC. It yields the protein CASSGQGSLETQYF.

The chain is built from TRBV5-4 and TRBJ1-3; D unresolved. Trimming took off 5 bases at V and 0 bases at J, with 15 bases between the two ends. Germline CDR1 and CDR2: SGHNT and YYREEE (reference sequence). The CDR3 loop spans 16 amino acids. The CDR3 DNA is TGTGCCAGCAGTTCACTTCCGACAAACTCTGGAAACACCATATATTTT. Translation: CASSSLPTNSGNTIYF. Looking up the rest from reference TRBV5-4 and TRBJ1-3 gives the full variable domain: ETGVTQSPTHLIKTRGQQVTLRCSSQSGHNTVSWYQQALGQGPQFIFQYYREEENGRGNFPPRFSGLQFPNYSSELNVNALELDDSALYLCASSSLPTNSGNTIYFGEGSWLTVV.